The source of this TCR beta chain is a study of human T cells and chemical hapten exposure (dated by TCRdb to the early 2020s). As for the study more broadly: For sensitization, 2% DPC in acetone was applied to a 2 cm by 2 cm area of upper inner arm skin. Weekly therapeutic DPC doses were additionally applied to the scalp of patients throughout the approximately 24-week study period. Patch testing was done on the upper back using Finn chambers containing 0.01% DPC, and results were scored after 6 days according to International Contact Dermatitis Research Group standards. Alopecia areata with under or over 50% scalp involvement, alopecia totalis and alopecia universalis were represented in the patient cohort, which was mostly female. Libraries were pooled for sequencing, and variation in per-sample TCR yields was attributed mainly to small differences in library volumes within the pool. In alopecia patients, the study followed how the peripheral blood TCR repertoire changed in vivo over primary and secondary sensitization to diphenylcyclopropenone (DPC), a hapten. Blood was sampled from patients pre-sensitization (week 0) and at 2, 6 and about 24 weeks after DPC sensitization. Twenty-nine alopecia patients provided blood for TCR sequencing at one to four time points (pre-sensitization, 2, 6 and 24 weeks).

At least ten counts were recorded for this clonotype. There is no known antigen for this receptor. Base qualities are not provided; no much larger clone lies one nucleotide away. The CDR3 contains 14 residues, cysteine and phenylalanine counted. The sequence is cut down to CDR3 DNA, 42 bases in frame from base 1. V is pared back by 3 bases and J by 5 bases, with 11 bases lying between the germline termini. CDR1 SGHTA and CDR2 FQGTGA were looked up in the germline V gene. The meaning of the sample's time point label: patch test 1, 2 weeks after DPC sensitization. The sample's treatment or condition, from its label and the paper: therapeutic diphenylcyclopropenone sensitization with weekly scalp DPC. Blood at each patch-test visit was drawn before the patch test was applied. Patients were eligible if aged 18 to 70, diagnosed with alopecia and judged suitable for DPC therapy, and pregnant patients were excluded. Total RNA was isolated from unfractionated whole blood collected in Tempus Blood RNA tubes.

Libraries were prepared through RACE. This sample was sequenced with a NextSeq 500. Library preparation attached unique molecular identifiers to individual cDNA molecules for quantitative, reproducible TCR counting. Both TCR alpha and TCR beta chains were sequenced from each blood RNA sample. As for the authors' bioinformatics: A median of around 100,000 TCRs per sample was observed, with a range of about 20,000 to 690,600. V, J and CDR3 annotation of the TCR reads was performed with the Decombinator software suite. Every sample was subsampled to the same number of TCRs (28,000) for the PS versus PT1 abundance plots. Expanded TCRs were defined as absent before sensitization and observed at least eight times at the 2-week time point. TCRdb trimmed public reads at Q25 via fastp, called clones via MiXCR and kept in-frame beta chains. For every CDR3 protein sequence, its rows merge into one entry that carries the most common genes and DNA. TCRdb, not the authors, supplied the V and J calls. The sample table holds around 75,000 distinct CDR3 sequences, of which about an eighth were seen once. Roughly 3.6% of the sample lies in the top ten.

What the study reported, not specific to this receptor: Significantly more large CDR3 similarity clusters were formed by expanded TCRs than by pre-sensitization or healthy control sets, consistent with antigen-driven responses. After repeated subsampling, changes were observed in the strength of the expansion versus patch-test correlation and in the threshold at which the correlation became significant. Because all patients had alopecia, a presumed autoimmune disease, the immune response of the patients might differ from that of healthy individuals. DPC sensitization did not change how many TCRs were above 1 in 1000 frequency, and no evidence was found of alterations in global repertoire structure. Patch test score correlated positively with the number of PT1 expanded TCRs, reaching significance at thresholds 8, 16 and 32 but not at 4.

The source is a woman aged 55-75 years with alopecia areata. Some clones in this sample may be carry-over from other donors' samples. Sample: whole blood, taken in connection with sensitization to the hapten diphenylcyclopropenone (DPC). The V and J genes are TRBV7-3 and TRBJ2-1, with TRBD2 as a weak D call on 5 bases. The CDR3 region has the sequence CASSFGGSHNEQFF. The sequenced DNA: TGTGCCAGCAGCTTTGGAGGTAGCCACAATGAGCAGTTCTTC.